This passage covers 26 T cell receptor beta chains from one sample sequenced in a study of blood T cell repertoires in COVID-19. Produced via immunoSEQ multiplex PCR; TCRdb's table is partial and in-frame only. The repertoire holds 150,000 to 200,000 clones, with 76% as singletons. Sequenced sample: peripheral blood. All receptors derive from a woman in her forties or fifties with active or convalescent COVID-19.

The V and J genes are TRBV27 and TRBJ1-6; D is unresolved. The CDR3 length is 12 residues. V was clipped by 10 bases and J by 4 bases, with 8 bases between them. Per the germline V gene, CDR1 is MNHEY and CDR2 is SMNVEV (reference sequence). The CDR3 DNA follows: TGTGCCACGGGATCTTATAATTCACCCCTCCACTTT. This sequence encodes CATGSYNSPLHF.

This clone was observed a few times. The gene calls are TRBV30 and TRBJ2-1; 9 bases align to TRBD2. Germline-derived CDR1 and CDR2 are GTSNPN and SVGIG (reference sequence). The CDR3 contains 15 residues. J was trimmed by 3 bases and V by 0 bases; bases with no gene match: 3. The DNA of the CDR3 is TGTGCCTGGAGTGTACCTAGCGGGGTCTACAATGAGCAGTTCTTC. Translation: CAWSVPSGVYNEQFF.

The chain links TRBV25-1 to TRBJ2-2; the match to TRBD1 covers 8 bases. With 6 bases clipped from V and 6 bases from J, the junction kept 9 bases outside the gene matches. CDR1 is MGHDK, CDR2 SYGVNS, per germline. This CDR3 has 15 residues. CDR3 protein: CASRAQGAGAGELFF. DNA of the CDR3: TGTGCCAGCAGAGCTCAGGGGGCAGGTGCCGGGGAGCTGTTTTTT.

The chain is built from TRBV6-2 or TRBV6-3 and TRBJ2-7, with TRBD2 matching over 13 bases. This CDR3 comprises 15 residues. Per the germline V gene, CDR1 is MNHEY and CDR2 is SVGEGT. J was trimmed by 6 bases and V by 5 bases; bases with no gene match: 7. The CDR3 loop reads CASSPLAGGPGEQYF. CDR3 in DNA: TGTGCCAGCAGTCCACTAGCGGGGGGGCCTGGCGAGCAGTACTTC.

Points on this clone: Compared with germline, one end of the junction differs, possibly owing to a read error. The rearrangement joins TRBV5-1 to TRBJ2-1; TRBD2 aligns across 7 bases. Looked up from germline, CDR1 is SGHRS and CDR2 is YFSETQ. This CDR3 contains 18 residues. CDR3 coding DNA: TGCGCCAGCAGTTTGGACATACTAGCGCCTACGCGGGGGAATGAGCAGTTCTTC. Protein sequence: CASSLDILAPTRGNEQFF.

The chain joins TRBV7-9 to TRBJ1-5; TRBD1 is a possible D gene (6 bases). The CDR3 sequence is 14 residues long. The ends were cut back, 5 bases at V and 3 bases at J, with 11 bases in the middle. Germline CDR1 SEHNR, CDR2 FQNEAQ (reference sequence). In DNA, the CDR3 is TGTGCCAGCAGCGCCGGACAGAACAATCAGCCCCAGCATTTT. Protein sequence: CASSAGQNNQPQHF.

The rearrangement links TRBV11-2 to TRBJ2-2; D is possibly TRBD2 (6 bases). This CDR3 is 13 amino acids long. V was cut by 6 bases and J by 4 bases, with 9 bases left in between. The V gene's germline CDR1 is SGHAT and CDR2 FQNNGV. For the CDR3, the DNA is TGTGCCAGCAGTGGGGGGTCCACCGGGGAGCTGTTTTTT. Residues: CASSGGSTGELFF.

The gene calls are TRBV7-8 and TRBJ2-7; D gene ambiguous. Looked up from germline, CDR1 is SGHVS and CDR2 is FQNEAQ. The CDR3 is made up of 12 amino acids. Between the trimmed V and J ends, which lost 4 bases and 4 bases, there was a span of 8 bases. The CDR3 region has the DNA TGTGCCAGCAGCTCACAGCCGTACGAGCAGTACTTC. Amino acid sequence: CASSSQPYEQYF.

The gene calls are TRBV24-1 and TRBJ2-3; D possibly corresponds to TRBD2 (6 bases). Germline V gene lookup returns CDR1 KGHDR and CDR2 SFDVKD. The CDR3 is 15 amino acids. The V end lost 3 bases, the J end lost 1 base, and 10 bases lay between the germline ends. In nucleotides, the CDR3 is TGTGCCACCAGTGATAGTAGCGGTCGCACAGATACGCAGTATTTT. It codes for CATSDSSGRTDTQYF.

V gene TRBV5-6 combines with J gene TRBJ2-3; 12 positions agree with TRBD2. The CDR3 consists of 18 residues. Unmatched junction bases numbered 9, after V lost 3 bases and J lost 1 base. Germline V gene data show CDR1 as SGHDT and CDR2 as YYEEEE. CDR3 in DNA: TGTGCCAGCAGCTCCCTGACTAGCGGGAGCATTGGCACAGATACGCAGTATTTT. It encodes CASSSLTSGSIGTDTQYF. The full variable domain, its missing parts supplied by reference TRBV5-6 and TRBJ2-3, is DAGVTQSPTHLIKTRGQQVTLRCSPKSGHDTVSWYQQALGQGPQFIFQYYEEEERQRGNFPDRFSGHQFPNYSSELNVNALLLGDSALYLCASSSLTSGSIGTDTQYFGPGTRLTVL.

Note on this clone: The same CDR3 arises from other DNA sequences in this sample as well. The gene calls are TRBV7-9 and TRBJ1-2, with TRBD1 matching over 8 bases. V shed 0 bases, J shed 4 bases, and the junction held 1 base outside the gene matches. This CDR3 is 14 amino acids long. In germline, CDR1 is SEHNR, CDR2 FQNEAQ (reference sequence). As DNA, the CDR3 is TGTGCCAGCAGCTTAGCTGGGACAGGCTATGGCTACACCTTC. It is translated as CASSLAGTGYGYTF. The complete variable domain, with remaining parts taken from reference TRBV7-9 and TRBJ1-2, reads DTGVSQNPRHKITKRGQNVTFRCDPISEHNRLYWYRQTLGQGPEFLTYFQNEAQLEKSRLLSDRFSAERPKGSFSTLEIQRTEQGDSAMYLCASSLAGTGYGYTFGSGTRLTVV.

The count of this clone is one. CDR3: CASSLRGGNYGYTF. The DNA for the CDR3 is TGTGCCAGCAGCTTGCGTGGGGGGAACTATGGCTACACCTTC. The chain recombines TRBV5-8 with TRBJ1-2; D might be TRBD1 (5 bases). The CDR3 runs 14 residues. Trimming took 1 base from V and 2 from J, leaving 9 bases between them. Germline CDR1 SGHTS, CDR2 YDEGEE.

V is TRBV5-8 and J is TRBJ1-6; the match to TRBD1 covers 8 bases. CDR1 and CDR2 from the germline V gene are SGHTS and YDEGEE. Losses at the gene ends were 1 base for V and 6 bases for J; bases not matched to a gene: 9. The CDR3 has 17 residues. CDR3 DNA: TGTGCCAGCAGCTTGAGGTCTCCGGGACAGGTTAATTCACCCCTCCACTTT. This encodes CASSLRSPGQVNSPLHF.

V gene TRBV2 combines with J gene TRBJ2-5; 8 bases are a match to TRBD1. This CDR3 comprises 13 residues. Germline V gene lookup returns CDR1 SNHLY and CDR2 FYNNEI. Trimming at V came to 4 bases and at J to 9 bases, leaving 7 bases not matched to a gene. The CDR3 DNA sequence: TGTGCCAGCAGTGCCGGACAGGGACTGGCCCAGTACTTC. Translating it yields CASSAGQGLAQYF.

The chain joins TRBV27 to TRBJ2-7; the match to TRBD1 covers 10 bases. The junction had 9 bases not matched to a gene; V was cut back by 6 bases and J by 1 base. The CDR3 has 16 amino acids. CDR1 and CDR2 from the germline V gene are MNHEY and SMNVEV (reference sequence). The CDR3 DNA sequence: TGTGCCAGCAGCCCCATCGGACAGGGGGAGTCCTACGAGCAGTACTTC. Protein sequence: CASSPIGQGESYEQYF.

The rearrangement uses TRBV7-2 and TRBJ1-2, with 12 bases identical to TRBD1. The CDR3 runs 14 residues. The junction had 9 bases not matched to a gene; V was cut back by 5 bases and J by 11 bases. Germline CDR1 and CDR2: SGHTA and FQGNSA. CDR3 bases: TGTGCCAGCAGCCGTGGGACAGGGGGCGCACGGTACACCTTC. As protein: CASSRGTGGARYTF.

The V and J genes are TRBV20-1 and TRBJ1-5, with D possibly being TRBD1 (5 bases). CDR1 and CDR2 (germline): DFQATT, SNEGSKA (reference sequence). Trimming left V 3 bases short and J 6 bases short, with 15 bases between. CDR3 length: 14 residues. CDR3 DNA: TGCAGTGCTAGTTTTCCCCAGGGCCGTCAGCCCCAGCATTTT. It is translated as CSASFPQGRQPQHF.

This chain uses TRBV4-2 with TRBJ2-5; 9 positions agree with TRBD2. J was trimmed by 5 bases and V by 1 base; bases with no gene match: 5. The CDR3 is made up of 15 amino acids. CDR1 and CDR2 (germline): LGHNA, YNFKEQ. CDR3 sequence: CASSQVAGDGETQYF. The DNA for the CDR3 is TGTGCCAGCAGCCAAGTAGCGGGAGATGGGGAGACCCAGTACTTC.

In its sample, this clone was seen a few times. The junction shows a germline mismatch at one end, possibly a read error. CDR3 nucleotides: TGTGCTAGCAGCTTAGGGCGGGGAGATACGCAGTATTTT. Amino acids: CASSLGRGDTQYF. This chain joins TRBV7-7 and TRBJ2-3; D perhaps matches TRBD2 (6 bases). This CDR3 region has 13 residues. Germline lookup yields CDR1 SSHAT and CDR2 FNYEAQ (reference sequence).

The chain couples TRBV27 to TRBJ1-2, with 7 bases lining up with TRBD1. Germline V gives CDR1 MNHEY, CDR2 SMNVEV (reference sequence). This CDR3 spans 15 amino acids. J gave up 3 bases and V 6 bases, and 10 bases lay outside the gene matches. CDR3 region: CASRSGGGADYGYTF. Here the CDR3 DNA reads TGTGCCAGCAGATCGGGAGGGGGCGCGGACTATGGCTACACCTTC.

The rearrangement uses TRBV11-3 and TRBJ2-5; 7 bases map to TRBD2. The germline gives CDR1 SGHNT, CDR2 YENEEA. The CDR3 contains 16 residues. Unmatched junction bases numbered 9, after V lost 5 bases and J lost 0 bases. CDR3 region: CASSISSGEYQETQYF. CDR3 sequence (DNA): TGTGCCAGCAGCATCTCTAGCGGAGAGTACCAAGAGACCCAGTACTTC.

V and J are TRBV11-2 and TRBJ1-1, with D unclear. Germline CDR1 is SGHAT and CDR2 is FQNNGV. V was cut by 5 bases and J by 2 bases, with 6 bases left in between. The CDR3 sequence is 12 residues long. The CDR3 loop reads CASSPRNTEAFF. DNA of the CDR3: TGTGCCAGCAGCCCCAGAAACACTGAAGCTTTCTTT.

J is TRBJ2-7 and V is TRBV7-6; 11 bases agree with TRBD1. J gave up 4 bases and V 5 bases, and 7 bases lay outside the gene matches. CDR1 and CDR2 from the germline V gene are SGHVS and FNYEAQ. The CDR3 length is 15 residues. The CDR3 sequence: CASSPGTGGPYEQYF. In nucleotides, the CDR3 is TGTGCCAGCAGCCCAGGGACAGGGGGGCCTTACGAGCAGTACTTC.

The chain links TRBV5-4 to TRBJ1-5; 9 nucleotides align to TRBD1. The CDR3 is made up of 13 amino acids. Germline V gene lookup returns CDR1 SGHNT and CDR2 YYREEE (reference sequence). V shed 4 bases and J 5 bases; nucleotides not matched to a gene: 1. Here the CDR3 reads CASSRDRDQPQHF. The CDR3 nucleotides are TGTGCCAGCAGCCGGGACAGGGATCAGCCCCAGCATTTT.

The V gene is TRBV5-1, the J gene TRBJ1-2; tentatively, D is TRBD1 (6 bases). Looked up from germline, CDR1 is SGHRS and CDR2 is YFSETQ. With 1 base removed from V and 7 bases from J, the gap between germline ends came to 11 bases. CDR3 length: 13 residues. This CDR3 reads CASSLLQGSGYTF. The CDR3 region has the DNA TGCGCCAGCAGCTTGCTACAGGGTTCTGGCTACACCTTC. The entire variable domain, with the rest obtained from reference TRBV5-1 and TRBJ1-2, is as follows: KAGVTQTPRYLIKTRGQQVTLSCSPISGHRSVSWYQQTPGQGLQFLFEYFSETQRNKGNFPGRFSGRQFSNSRSEMNVSTLELGDSALYLCASSLLQGSGYTFGSGTRLTVV.

A single count supports this clone. This sequence joins TRBV11-2 and TRBJ1-1, with TRBD1 matching over 7 bases. This CDR3 contains 13 residues. The trim removed 3 bases at V and 11 bases at J, leaving 9 bases unmatched. Germline loops: CDR1 SGHAT, CDR2 FQNNGV. This CDR3 reads CASSLQQGIRAFF. CDR3 coding DNA: TGTGCCAGCAGCTTGCAACAGGGGATACGGGCTTTCTTT.